These T cell receptor beta chains were read from a single sample in a study of T cells in Graves' hyperthyroidism and ophthalmopathy. TCRdb re-derived calls from the multiplex PCR reads in MiXCR, one entry per CDR3 protein. This table has some 460,000 distinct CDR3 sequences, approximately 14% appearing once. Sample: blood. Source of these receptors: a woman in her late teens or twenties with Graves' hyperthyroidism. CDR3s include the opening cysteine and the closing phenylalanine or tryptophan. D genes are given only for firm matches. Size values are once, few and many counts, or a class for expanded clones, and some rows have none.

V,D,size,J,CDR3,DNA
TRBV2,TRBD1,.,TRBJ2-1,CASGRTGGAYNEQFF,TGTGCCAGCGGTAGGACAGGGGGGGCCTACAATGAGCAGTTCTTC
TRBV4-3,.,.,TRBJ2-3,CASSQDRGDTQYF,TGCGCCAGCAGCCAAGACAGGGGAGATACGCAGTATTTT
TRBV20-1,.,many,TRBJ2-7,CSAHGVGLGEQYF,TGCAGTGCCCACGGAGTGGGTCTAGGCGAGCAGTACTTC
TRBV6-2/TRBV6-3,.,.,TRBJ2-3,CASSSGTVTQYF,TGTGCCAGCAGCTCTGGGACTGTTACGCAGTATTTT
TRBV6-6,.,.,TRBJ1-5,CASSYLGRGSIYRYQPQHF,TGTGCCAGCAGTTACCTCGGCAGGGGTTCGATCTACAGGTATCAGCCCCAGCATTTT
TRBV10-3,.,few,TRBJ1-1,CAIRGRVNTEAFF,TGTGCCATCAGAGGACGGGTGAACACTGAAGCTTTCTTT
TRBV6-6,TRBD1,many,TRBJ2-7,CASSYSGTDQSSYEQYF,TGTGCCAGCAGTTACTCGGGGACAGATCAAAGCTCCTACGAGCAGTACTTC
TRBV7-2,.,.,TRBJ1-1,CASSSLTGRNTEAFF,TGTGCCAGCAGCTCTCTGACAGGTAGGAACACTGAAGCTTTCTTT
TRBV4-1,.,.,TRBJ1-1,CASSQVTERTEAFF,TGCGCCAGCAGCCAAGTAACAGAGAGGACTGAAGCTTTCTTT
TRBV3-1,TRBD1,.,TRBJ2-1,CASSGRIQGTSGRFSNEQFF,TGTGCCAGCAGCGGTAGAATACAGGGGACCTCGGGCCGGTTCAGCAATGAGCAGTTCTTC
TRBV11-2,TRBD2,.,TRBJ2-3,CASSIRTRTSGTTDTQYF,TGTGCCAGCAGCATTAGAACTCGGACTAGCGGGACAACAGATACGCAGTATTTT
TRBV11-3,.,few,TRBJ2-5,CASSQQGETQYF,TGTGCCAGCAGCCAACAAGGAGAGACCCAGTACTTC
TRBV28,.,.,TRBJ2-7,CASSLDGGPSYEQYF,TGTGCCAGCAGTTTAGACGGGGGGCCGTCCTACGAGCAGTACTTC
TRBV5-8,.,many,TRBJ2-5,CASSFRSGTQYF,TGTGCCAGCAGCTTTCGGTCGGGGACCCAGTACTTC
TRBV28,TRBD2,many,TRBJ2-4,CASSLHTGGSSIQYF,TGTGCCAGCAGTTTACATACGGGAGGATCGAGCATTCAGTACTTC
TRBV15,.,.,TRBJ1-1,CATSRAGVAVEAFF,TGTGCCACCAGCAGAGCCGGAGTGGCGGTTGAAGCTTTCTTT
TRBV18,TRBD1,few,TRBJ1-3,CASSLKEGGSGSTIYF,TGTGCCAGCTCGCTGAAAGAAGGGGGCTCTGGAAGCACCATATATTTT
TRBV12-3/TRBV12-4,TRBD1,many,TRBJ1-2,CASSSGTGGGYTF,TGTGCCAGCAGTTCCGGGACAGGGGGTGGCTACACCTTC
TRBV19,TRBD2,few,TRBJ2-1,CASMRGLAGVGEQFF,TGTGCCAGTATGCGGGGACTAGCGGGAGTTGGAGAGCAGTTCTTC
TRBV5-1,.,.,TRBJ2-1,CASRPLLAGSLDNEQFF,TGCGCCAGCAGACCCCTGCTAGCCGGGTCTTTGGACAATGAGCAGTTCTTC
TRBV7-6,.,many,TRBJ1-5,CASSPREGGHQPQHF,TGTGCCAGCAGCCCTCGTGAGGGGGGGCATCAGCCCCAGCATTTT
TRBV3-1,.,many,TRBJ1-2,CASSQSGLTKNGYTF,TGTGCCAGCAGCCAATCTGGGCTAACTAAGAATGGCTACACCTTC
TRBV4-2,.,few,TRBJ2-1,CASSQGDTYNEQFF,TGTGCCAGCAGCCAAGGAGACACATACAATGAGCAGTTCTTC
TRBV24-1,.,many,TRBJ1-1,CATSEGRWQTTEAFF,TGTGCCACCAGTGAGGGAAGGTGGCAGACCACTGAAGCTTTCTTT
TRBV20-1,.,many,TRBJ2-7,CSASSLAVGSYEQYF,TGCAGTGCTAGTTCGTTAGCGGTAGGGTCCTACGAGCAGTACTTC
TRBV2,.,many,TRBJ2-3,CASSPGSSSTDTQYF,TGTGCCAGCAGTCCCGGGTCTTCTAGCACAGATACGCAGTATTTT